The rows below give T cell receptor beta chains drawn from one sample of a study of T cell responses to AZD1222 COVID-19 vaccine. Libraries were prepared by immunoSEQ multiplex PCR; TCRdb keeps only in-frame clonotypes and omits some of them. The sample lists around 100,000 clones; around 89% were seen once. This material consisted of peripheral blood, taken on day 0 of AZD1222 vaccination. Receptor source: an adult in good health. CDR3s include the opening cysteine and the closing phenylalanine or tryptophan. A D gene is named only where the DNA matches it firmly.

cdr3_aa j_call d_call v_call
CASSQKYRGDAFF TRBJ1-1 TRBD1 TRBV11-2
CASSLDPGWRTGELFF TRBJ2-2 . TRBV7-2
CASSLGRGGEQYF TRBJ2-7 . TRBV5-1
CASSSRQGGYEQYF TRBJ2-7 . TRBV13
CASSFMDRLNEQYF TRBJ2-7 TRBD1 TRBV27
CASSVEGRGEKLFF TRBJ1-4 . TRBV9
CASSLVVAGSTDTQYF TRBJ2-3 TRBD2 TRBV5-1
CASSELTGAGSYEQYF TRBJ2-7 TRBD1 TRBV6-1
CASSLDRRSEQYF TRBJ2-7 . TRBV5-1
CASSQNGHPNQPQHF TRBJ1-5 . TRBV4-1
CASSPTGYEAFF TRBJ1-1 . TRBV18
CASSLRRSGNTIYF TRBJ1-3 . TRBV7-9
CASSLAPNYGYTF TRBJ1-2 . TRBV7-2
CASSVDTGATQYF TRBJ2-5 . TRBV9
CASSQTGGYGYTF TRBJ1-2 . TRBV3-1/TRBV3-2
CASTAGTGGRVGNGYTF TRBJ1-2 TRBD1 TRBV27